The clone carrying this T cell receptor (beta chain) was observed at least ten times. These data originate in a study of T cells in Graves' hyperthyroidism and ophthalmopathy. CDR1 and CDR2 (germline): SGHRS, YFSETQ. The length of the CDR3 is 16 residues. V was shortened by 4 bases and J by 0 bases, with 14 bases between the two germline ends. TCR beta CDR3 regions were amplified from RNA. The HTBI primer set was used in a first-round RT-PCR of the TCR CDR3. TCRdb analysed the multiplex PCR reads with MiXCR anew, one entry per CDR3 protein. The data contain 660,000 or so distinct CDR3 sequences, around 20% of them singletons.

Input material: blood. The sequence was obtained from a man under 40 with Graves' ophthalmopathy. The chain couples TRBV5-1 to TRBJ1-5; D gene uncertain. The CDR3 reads CASSPAPADSNQPQHF. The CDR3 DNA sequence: TGCGCCAGCAGCCCAGCACCGGCAGATAGCAATCAGCCCCAGCATTTT.